This TCR beta chain was identified during a study of T-cell reconstitution after alpha-beta-depleted transplantation in children. Unique molecular identifiers were incorporated when the TCRbeta library was constructed. MiXCR was run by TCRdb on the PCR reads, yielding one entry per CDR3 protein. The table shows fewer than 400,000 distinct CDR3 sequences, with around 20% occurring only once. At least ten counts were recorded for this clonotype. The V segment lost 3 bases and the J segment 6 bases; nucleotides outside the gene matches: 7. The germline CDR1 and CDR2 sequences are SQVTM and ANQGSEA. CDR3 size: 13 residues.

This receptor was taken from a human donor who donated a stem cell graft to a child with acute myeloid leukemia. The rearrangement joins TRBV29-1 to TRBJ2-7; TRBD2 aligns across 8 bases. Sequencing was performed on PBMCs from the stem cell graft donor, taken from the stem cell graft. The CDR3 sequence is CSVDDGGVREQYF. In nucleotides, the CDR3 is TGCAGCGTTGATGACGGGGGGGTTCGCGAGCAGTACTTC.